The 9 T cell receptor beta chains below were found in one sample sequenced in a study of early T cells in non-severe SARS-CoV-2 infection. In TCRdb, the 5' RACE reads were re-called with MiXCR into one record per CDR3 protein. The profile shows 40,000 or so distinct CDR3 sequences, approximately 8.7% of them singletons. Sequenced here: whole blood, sampled at baseline. The receptor source for this set is an adult who was a healthcare worker with PCR-confirmed SARS-CoV-2 infection or an uninfected control (not recorded which).

The chain recombines TRBV7-3 with TRBJ2-3; 7 nucleotides agree with TRBD2. This CDR3 comprises 14 residues. The V and J ends lost 4 bases and 6 bases, in that order; junction bases with no gene match: 7. Germline lookup yields CDR1 SGHTA and CDR2 FQGTGA. The CDR3: CASSSERGRDTQYF. CDR3 bases: TGTGCCAGCAGCTCCGAGCGGGGCAGGGATACGCAGTATTTT.

This clonotype was observed a few times. The chain employs TRBV14 and TRBJ2-1; D remains ambiguous. CDR3 length: 19 residues. V lost 3 bases, J lost 1 base, and 22 bases lay in between. From germline, CDR1 is SGHDN and CDR2 FVKESK. The CDR3 coding sequence is TGTGCCAGCAGCCATCTTTTAAGGGAAGATCTTAGGTCCTACAATGAGCAGTTCTTC. Amino acid sequence: CASSHLLREDLRSYNEQFF.

The chain links TRBV12-3 or TRBV12-4 to TRBJ2-1; the D is unclear. The CDR3 consists of 16 residues. V gave up 3 bases and J gave up 0 bases, with 12 bases separating them. CDR3 sequence reads: CASSLAGLSSYNEQFF. In DNA, the CDR3 is TGTGCCAGCAGTTTGGCCGGTCTGAGCTCCTACAATGAGCAGTTCTTC.

This clonotype has a count of ten or more. The V gene is TRBV7-2, the J gene TRBJ2-5, with D possibly being TRBD1 (6 bases). The germline gives CDR1 SGHTA, CDR2 FQGNSA. The germline V and J ends were trimmed by 5 bases and 2 bases, with 15 bases remaining between them. The CDR3 is made up of 15 amino acids. The CDR3 nucleotides are TGTGCCAGCAGCCCTCTTTGGGGGCCTCAAGAGACCCAGTACTTC. Its translation is CASSPLWGPQETQYF.

Points on this clonotype: This may be a read error: a much more frequent sequence differs by one nucleotide. J is TRBJ1-6 and V is TRBV4-3; D is undetermined. The CDR3 runs 13 residues. The germline gives CDR1 LGHNA, CDR2 YSLEER. The CDR3 protein is CAGSHGPSSPLHF. The DNA of the CDR3 is TGCGCCGGCAGCCATGGACCTAGCTCACCCCTCCACTTT.

This clonotype showed up many times. The V call is TRBV5-6, the J call TRBJ2-7; D is unclear. CDR1 and CDR2 from the germline V gene are SGHDT and YYEEEE. The CDR3 extends over 14 amino acids. V gave up 0 bases and J gave up 3 bases, with 10 bases separating them. The CDR3 is CASSLAGRDYEQYF. The CDR3 nucleotides are TGTGCCAGCAGCTTGGCAGGTAGAGACTACGAGCAGTACTTC.

This clonotype has ten or more counts. The chain couples TRBV12-3 or TRBV12-4 to TRBJ2-1; the D gene could be TRBD1 or TRBD2 (6 bases each). The germline V and J ends were trimmed by 8 bases and 4 bases, with 18 bases remaining between them. This CDR3 has 15 amino acids. The CDR3: CASSRGGTAYNEQFF. In DNA, the CDR3 is TGTGCCAGCTCCAGGGGCGGGACCGCGTACAATGAGCAGTTCTTC.

In its sample, this clonotype ranks as medium-sized. The chain is built from TRBV5-1 and TRBJ2-1; D is undetermined. V lost 0 bases and J 5 bases, leaving 6 bases between the germline ends. The germline V gene encodes CDR1 SGHRS and CDR2 YFSETQ. This CDR3 spans 13 amino acids. The CDR3 DNA sequence: TGCGCCAGCAGCTTGGCTTCCCACAATGAGCAGTTCTTC. Translated, it gives CASSLASHNEQFF.

This clonotype was seen repeatedly, ten times or more. The rearrangement uses TRBV2 and TRBJ1-2; D is unclear. The length of the CDR3 is 13 residues. CDR1 and CDR2 (germline): SNHLY, FYNNEI. Trimming took off 6 bases at V and 2 bases at J, with 10 bases between the two ends. CDR3 amino acids: CASREDGNYGYTF. In DNA, the CDR3 is TGTGCCAGCAGAGAGGACGGGAACTATGGCTACACCTTC.